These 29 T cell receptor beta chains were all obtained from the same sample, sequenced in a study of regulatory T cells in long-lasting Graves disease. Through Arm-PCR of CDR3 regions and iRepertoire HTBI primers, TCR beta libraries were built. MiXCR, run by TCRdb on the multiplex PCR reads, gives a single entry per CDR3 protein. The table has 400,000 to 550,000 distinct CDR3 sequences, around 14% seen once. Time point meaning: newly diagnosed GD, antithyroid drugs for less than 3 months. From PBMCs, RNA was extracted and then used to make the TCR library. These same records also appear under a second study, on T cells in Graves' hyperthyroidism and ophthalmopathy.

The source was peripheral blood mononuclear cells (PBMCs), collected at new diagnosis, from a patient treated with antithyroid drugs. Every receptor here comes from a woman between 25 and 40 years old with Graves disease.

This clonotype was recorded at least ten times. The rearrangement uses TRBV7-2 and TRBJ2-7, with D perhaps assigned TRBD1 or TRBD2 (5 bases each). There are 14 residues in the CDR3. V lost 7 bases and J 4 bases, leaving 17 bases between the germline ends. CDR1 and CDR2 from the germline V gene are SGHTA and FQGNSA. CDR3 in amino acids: CASNLLGTRYEQYF. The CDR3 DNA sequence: TGTGCCAGCAATCTATTGGGGACCCGATACGAGCAGTACTTC.

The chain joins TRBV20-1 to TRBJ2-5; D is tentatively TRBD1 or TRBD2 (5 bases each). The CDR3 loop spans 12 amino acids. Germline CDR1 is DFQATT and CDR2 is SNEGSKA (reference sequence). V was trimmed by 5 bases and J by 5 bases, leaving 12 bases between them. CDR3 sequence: CSAGLRDETQYF. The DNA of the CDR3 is TGCAGTGCTGGACTCAGGGATGAGACCCAGTACTTC.

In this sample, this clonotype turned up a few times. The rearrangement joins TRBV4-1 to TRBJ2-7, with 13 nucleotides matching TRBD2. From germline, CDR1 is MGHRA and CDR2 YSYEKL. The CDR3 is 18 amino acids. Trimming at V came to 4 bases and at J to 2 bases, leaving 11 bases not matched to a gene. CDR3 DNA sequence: TGCGCCAGCAGCCGCGGACTAGCGGGAGTTTTGGGGGCCTACGAGCAGTACTTC. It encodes CASSRGLAGVLGAYEQYF.

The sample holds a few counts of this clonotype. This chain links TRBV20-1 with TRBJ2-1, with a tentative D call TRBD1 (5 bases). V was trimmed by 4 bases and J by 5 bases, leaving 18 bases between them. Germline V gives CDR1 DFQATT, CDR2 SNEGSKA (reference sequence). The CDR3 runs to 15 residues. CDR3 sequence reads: CSAMIDSFPHNEQFF. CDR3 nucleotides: TGCAGTGCTATGATTGACAGCTTCCCCCACAATGAGCAGTTCTTC.

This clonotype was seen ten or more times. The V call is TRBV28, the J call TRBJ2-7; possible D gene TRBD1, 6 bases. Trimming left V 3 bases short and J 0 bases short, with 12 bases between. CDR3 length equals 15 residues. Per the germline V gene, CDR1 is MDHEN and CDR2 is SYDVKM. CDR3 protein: CASSFGQHSSYEQYF. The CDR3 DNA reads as TGTGCCAGCAGTTTTGGACAGCATAGCTCCTACGAGCAGTACTTC.

In DNA, the CDR3 is TGCGCCAGCAGCTTCCTTAGACCGGGGGATGAGCAGTTCTTC. Translating it yields CASSFLRPGDEQFF. The chain employs TRBV5-1 and TRBJ2-1; the D gene is possibly TRBD2 (6 bases). Trimming pared 2 bases from V and 8 bases from J, leaving 14 bases between. Germline V gene sequence: CDR1 SGHRS, CDR2 YFSETQ. This CDR3 spans 14 amino acids.

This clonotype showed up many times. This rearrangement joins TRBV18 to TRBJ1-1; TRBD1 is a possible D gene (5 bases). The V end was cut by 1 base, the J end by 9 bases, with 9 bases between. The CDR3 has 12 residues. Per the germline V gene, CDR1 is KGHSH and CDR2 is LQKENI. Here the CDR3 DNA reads TGTGCCAGCTCACCACGGGGGACTCAAGCTTTCTTT. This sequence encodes CASSPRGTQAFF.

The CDR3 region has the DNA TGTGCCATCAGTGATCAGCGGGGGACCTTGGGCGAGCAGTTCTTC. Encoded protein: CAISDQRGTLGEQFF. The chain joins TRBV10-3 to TRBJ2-1; 8 nucleotides match TRBD2. The ends lost 3 bases at V and 10 bases at J; junction bases unmatched: 11. The length of the CDR3 is 15 residues. Germline V gene data show CDR1 as ENHRY and CDR2 as SYGVKD.

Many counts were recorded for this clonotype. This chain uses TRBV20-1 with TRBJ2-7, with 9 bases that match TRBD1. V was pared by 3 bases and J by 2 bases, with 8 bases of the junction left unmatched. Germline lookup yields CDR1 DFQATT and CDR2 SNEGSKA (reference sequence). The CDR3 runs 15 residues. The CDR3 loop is CSASGSGQGTYEQYF. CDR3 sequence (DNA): TGCAGTGCTAGCGGTTCGGGACAGGGAACCTACGAGCAGTACTTC.

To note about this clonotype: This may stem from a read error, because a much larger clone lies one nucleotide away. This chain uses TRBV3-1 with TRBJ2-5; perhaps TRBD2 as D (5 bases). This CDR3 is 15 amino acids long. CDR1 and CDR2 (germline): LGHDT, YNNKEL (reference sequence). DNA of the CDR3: TGTGCCGGCAGCCAAGTTGGCGGGCAACAAGAGACCCAGTACTTC. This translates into CAGSQVGGQQETQYF.

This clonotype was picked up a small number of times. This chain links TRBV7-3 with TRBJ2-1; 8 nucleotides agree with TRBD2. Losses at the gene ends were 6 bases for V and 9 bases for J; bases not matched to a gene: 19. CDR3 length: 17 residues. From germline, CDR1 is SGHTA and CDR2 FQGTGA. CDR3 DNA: TGTGCCAGCAGTTCCGTTGCCGGGACTAGTTCCTTGGGTGAGCAGTTCTTC. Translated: CASSSVAGTSSLGEQFF.

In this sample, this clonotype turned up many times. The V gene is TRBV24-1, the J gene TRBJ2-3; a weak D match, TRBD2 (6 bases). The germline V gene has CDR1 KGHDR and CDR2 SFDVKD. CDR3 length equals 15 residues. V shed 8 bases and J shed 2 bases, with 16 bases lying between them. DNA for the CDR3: TGTGCCACCACCGGACGCGGGATCTTCACAGATACGCAGTATTTT. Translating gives CATTGRGIFTDTQYF.

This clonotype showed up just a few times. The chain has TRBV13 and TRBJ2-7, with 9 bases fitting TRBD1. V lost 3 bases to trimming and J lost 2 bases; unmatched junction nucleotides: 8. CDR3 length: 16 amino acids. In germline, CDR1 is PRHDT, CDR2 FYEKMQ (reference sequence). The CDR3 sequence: CASSFRQGGYPYEQYF. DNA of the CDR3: TGTGCCAGCAGCTTCAGACAGGGGGGTTATCCCTACGAGCAGTACTTC. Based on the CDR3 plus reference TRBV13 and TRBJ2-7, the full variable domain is AAGVIQSPRHLIKEKRETATLKCYPIPRHDTVYWYQQGPGQDPQFLISFYEKMQSDKGSIPDRFSAQQFSDYHSELNMSSLELGDSALYFCASSFRQGGYPYEQYFGPGTRLTVT.

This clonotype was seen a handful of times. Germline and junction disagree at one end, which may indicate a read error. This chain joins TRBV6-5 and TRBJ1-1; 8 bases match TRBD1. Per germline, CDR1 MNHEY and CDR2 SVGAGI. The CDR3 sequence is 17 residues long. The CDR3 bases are TGTGCCAGCAGTTACGTGGCAGGGGGCCTTTTTTCCACTGGAGCTTTCTTT. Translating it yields CASSYVAGGLFSTGAFF.

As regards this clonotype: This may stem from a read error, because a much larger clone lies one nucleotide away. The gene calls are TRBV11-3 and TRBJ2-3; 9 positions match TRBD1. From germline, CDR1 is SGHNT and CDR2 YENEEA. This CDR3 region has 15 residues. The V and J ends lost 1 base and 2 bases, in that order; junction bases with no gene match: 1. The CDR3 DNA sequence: TGTGCCAGCAGCTTAGGGACAGGGGTCACAGATACGCAGTATTTT. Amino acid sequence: CASSLGTGVTDTQYF. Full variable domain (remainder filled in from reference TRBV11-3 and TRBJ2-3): EAGVVQSPRYKIIEKKQPVAFWCNPISGHNTLYWYLQNLGQGPELLIRYENEEAVDDSQLPKDRFSAERLKGVDSTLKIQPAELGDSAVYLCASSLGTGVTDTQYFGPGTRLTVL.

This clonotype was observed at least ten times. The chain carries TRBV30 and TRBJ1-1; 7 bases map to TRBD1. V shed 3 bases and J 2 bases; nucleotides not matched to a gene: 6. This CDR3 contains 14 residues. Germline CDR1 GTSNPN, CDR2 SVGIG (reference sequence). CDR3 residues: CAWRADRANTEAFF. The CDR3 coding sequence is TGTGCCTGGAGAGCAGACAGGGCCAACACTGAAGCTTTCTTT.

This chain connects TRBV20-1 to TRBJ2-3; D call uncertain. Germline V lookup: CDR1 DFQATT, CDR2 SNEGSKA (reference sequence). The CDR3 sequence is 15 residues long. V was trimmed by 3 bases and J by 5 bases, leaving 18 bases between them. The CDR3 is CSARMERGAGDTQYF. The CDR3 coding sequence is TGCAGTGCTAGGATGGAGCGCGGAGCCGGAGATACGCAGTATTTT.

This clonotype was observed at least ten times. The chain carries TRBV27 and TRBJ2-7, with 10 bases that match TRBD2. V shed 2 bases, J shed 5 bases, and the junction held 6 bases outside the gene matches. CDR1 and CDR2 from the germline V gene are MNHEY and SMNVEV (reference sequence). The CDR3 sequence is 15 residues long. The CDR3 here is CASSLRPLAGDEQYF. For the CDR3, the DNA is TGTGCCAGCAGTTTAAGACCCCTAGCGGGAGACGAGCAGTACTTC.

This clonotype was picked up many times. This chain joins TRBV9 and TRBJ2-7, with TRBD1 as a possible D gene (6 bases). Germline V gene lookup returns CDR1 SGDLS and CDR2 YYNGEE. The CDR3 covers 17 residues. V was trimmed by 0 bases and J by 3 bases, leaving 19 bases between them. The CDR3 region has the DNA TGTGCCAGCAGCGTAGGCCGGGGACAAGAGAAAGACTACGAGCAGTACTTC. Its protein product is CASSVGRGQEKDYEQYF.

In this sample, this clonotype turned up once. The CDR3 coding sequence is TGTGCCAGTAGTCCCTGGGGGGAAGTGAACACTGAAGCTTTCTTT. Protein sequence: CASSPWGEVNTEAFF. The chain employs TRBV19 and TRBJ1-1; a weak D match, TRBD1 (5 bases). The germline V and J ends were trimmed by 5 bases and 0 bases, with 13 bases remaining between them. Per germline, CDR1 LNHDA and CDR2 SQIVND (reference sequence). This CDR3 region has 15 residues.

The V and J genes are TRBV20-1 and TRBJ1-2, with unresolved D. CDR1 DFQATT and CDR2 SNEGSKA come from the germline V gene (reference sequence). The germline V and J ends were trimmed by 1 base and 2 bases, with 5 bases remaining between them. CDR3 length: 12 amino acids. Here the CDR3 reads CSARGGNYGYTF. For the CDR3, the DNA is TGCAGTGCTAGAGGGGGAAACTATGGCTACACCTTC.

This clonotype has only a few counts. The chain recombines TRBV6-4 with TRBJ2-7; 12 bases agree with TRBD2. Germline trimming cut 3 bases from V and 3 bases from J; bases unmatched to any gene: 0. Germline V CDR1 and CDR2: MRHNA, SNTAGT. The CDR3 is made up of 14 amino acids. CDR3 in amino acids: CASSETSGSYEQYF. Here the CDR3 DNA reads TGTGCCAGCAGTGAGACTAGCGGGAGCTACGAGCAGTACTTC.

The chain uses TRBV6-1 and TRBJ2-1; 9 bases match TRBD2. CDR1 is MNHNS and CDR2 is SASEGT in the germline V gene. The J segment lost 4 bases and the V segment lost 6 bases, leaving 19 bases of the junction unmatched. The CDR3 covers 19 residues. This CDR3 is CASSLDRSGRVWEYNEQFF. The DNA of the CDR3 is TGTGCCAGCAGCTTAGACCGTAGCGGGAGAGTATGGGAGTACAATGAGCAGTTCTTC.

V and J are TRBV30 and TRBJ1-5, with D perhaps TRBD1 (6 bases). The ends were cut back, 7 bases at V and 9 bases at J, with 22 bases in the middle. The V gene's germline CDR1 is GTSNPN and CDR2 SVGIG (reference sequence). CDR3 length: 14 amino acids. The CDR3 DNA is TGTGCCTATACACAGGGAAGTCCTGAGCGGCCCCAGCATTTT. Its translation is CAYTQGSPERPQHF.

Here the CDR3 DNA reads TGTGCCAGTAGTATAGATCGGGACTCCTCGGGGACCCAGTACTTC. This codes for CASSIDRDSSGTQYF. The chain combines TRBV19 with TRBJ2-5; the D gene is possibly TRBD2 (6 bases). CDR3 length: 15 amino acids. The V gene's germline CDR1 is LNHDA and CDR2 SQIVND (reference sequence). V was trimmed by 0 bases and J by 7 bases, leaving 15 bases between them.

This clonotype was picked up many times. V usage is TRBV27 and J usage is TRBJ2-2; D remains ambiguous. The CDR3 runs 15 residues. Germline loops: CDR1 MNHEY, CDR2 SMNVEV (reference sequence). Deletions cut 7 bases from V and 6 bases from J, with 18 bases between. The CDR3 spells CASTWSFHIPGELFF. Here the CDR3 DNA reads TGTGCCAGCACCTGGAGCTTTCATATCCCCGGGGAGCTGTTTTTT.

CDR3 sequence reads: CATSRDKTRQPQHF. CDR3 bases: TGTGCCACCAGCAGAGATAAGACGCGTCAGCCCCAGCATTTT. This sequence joins TRBV15 and TRBJ1-5; D is uncertain. In germline, CDR1 is LNHNV, CDR2 YYDKDF (reference sequence). This CDR3 contains 14 residues. V lost 0 bases to trimming and J lost 6 bases, with 9 bases between them.

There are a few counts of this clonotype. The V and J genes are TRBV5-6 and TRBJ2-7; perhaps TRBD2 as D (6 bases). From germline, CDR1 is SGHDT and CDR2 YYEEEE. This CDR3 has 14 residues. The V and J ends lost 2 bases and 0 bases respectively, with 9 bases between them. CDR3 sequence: CASSFRGFSYEQYF. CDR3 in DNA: TGTGCCAGCAGCTTTCGGGGGTTCTCCTACGAGCAGTACTTC.

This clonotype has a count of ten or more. CDR3 in amino acids: CASNPGWGQGVGYTF. The CDR3 coding sequence is TGTGCCAGCAATCCCGGGTGGGGACAGGGCGTTGGCTACACCTTC. The V gene is TRBV6-1, the J gene TRBJ1-2; 9 bases are a match to TRBD1. Germline assignment: CDR1 MNHNS and CDR2 SASEGT. J was trimmed by 7 bases and V by 7 bases; bases with no gene match: 13. CDR3 length: 15 amino acids.